What follows is one TCR beta chain and its context. Its specificity is not known. These data belong to a study of cytomegalovirus exposure and HLA in healthy donors. The CDR3 spans 13 residues. The V and J ends lost 1 base and 2 bases respectively, with 6 bases between them. Germline CDR1 and CDR2: SGHAT and FQDESV (reference sequence). Overall study results and limits: In an earlier analysis, about 87% or about 30%: the productive usage of most TCR beta V segments. There were around 160 TCR beta chains listed as cytomegalovirus-associated.

PCR used 60 Vbeta primers and 13 Jbeta primers. Produced via immunoSEQ multiplex PCR; TCRdb's table is partial and in-frame only. The sample lists roughly 72,000 clones, 65% to 85% seen once, with under 25% in the top ten. This chain uses TRBV11-1 with TRBJ2-7; unclear D gene. The sample taken for sequencing was PBMCs. The source of this sequence is a woman in her 40s in good health and CMV-seropositive. The CDR3 DNA is TGTGCCAGCAGCTTAGACGGTACCTACGAGCAGTACTTC. It is translated as CASSLDGTYEQYF.